This TCR beta chain originates from a study of cytomegalovirus exposure and HLA in healthy donors. Study-wide findings and caveats: The study flagged fewer than 200 TCR beta chains as cytomegalovirus-associated.

Donors came from a validation cohort of over a hundred subjects, distinct from the first 666-subject cohort. Germline V gives CDR1 MGHRA, CDR2 YSYEKL. The CDR3 is 14 amino acids. V was pared by 2 bases and J by 4 bases, with 9 bases between. TCRdb's copy holds only in-frame clones and misses some; the assay was immunoSEQ multiplex PCR. Of 150,000 to 200,000 clones in the sample, 85% are singletons; the top ten hold roughly 15%. In the case of this clone: The antigen is undetermined.

The clonotype originates from a man younger than 35 in good health and CMV-seropositive. The sequencing input was PBMCs. This rearrangement joins TRBV4-1 to TRBJ2-1, with D perhaps TRBD2 (6 bases). The CDR3 bases are TGCGCCAGCAGCCAAATAGCGGAATACAATGAGCAGTTCTTC. This sequence encodes CASSQIAEYNEQFF.